The rows below give T cell receptor beta chains drawn from one sample of a study of STAT5B mutations in CD4+ large granular lymphocyte leukemia. Generated by immunoSEQ multiplex PCR, the TCRdb table keeps only in-frame clones and is missing some. The table records under 6,000 clones, around 80% of them present only once. Sequencing input: PBMCs. These receptors all come from a man aged 65-85 years with CD4+ T-cell large granular lymphocyte leukemia. CDR3s include the opening cysteine and the closing phenylalanine or tryptophan. A D gene is named only where the DNA matches it firmly. Some rows have no size entry. The others give once, few or many, or a class for an expanded clone.

>NA|TRBV20-1|TRBJ2-1|NA
TGCAGTGCTAACGGCAATGAGCAGTTCTTC
CSANGNEQFF
>NA|TRBV11-2|TRBJ2-2|NA
TGTGCCAGCAGCTCTTTACAGGGCACCGGGGAGCTGTTTTTT
CASSSLQGTGELFF
>NA|TRBV12-5|TRBJ2-5|NA
TGTGCTAGTGGTTTGGTGGAGACCCAGTACTTC
CASGLVETQYF
>NA|TRBV6-1|TRBJ2-2|NA
TGTGCCAGCAGTGAAAGGATGGCGGGGCGGAACACCGGGGAGCTGTTTTTT
CASSERMAGRNTGELFF
>NA|TRBV29-1|TRBJ2-6|NA
TGCAGCGTTGGGGGGGCCAACGTCCTGACTTTC
CSVGGANVLTF
>few|TRBV29-1|TRBJ1-5|NA
TGCAGCGTTGAAGTCGGTAATAGCAATCAGCCCCAGCATTTT
CSVEVGNSNQPQHF
>once|TRBV28|TRBJ1-5|NA
TGTGCCAGCAGTTTAGGGTTCCAGCCCCAGCATTTT
CASSLGFQPQHF
>NA|TRBV7-9|TRBJ1-5|NA
TGTGCCAGCAGTCTAGATAGCAATCAGCCCCAGCATTTT
CASSLDSNQPQHF
>NA|TRBV10-2|TRBJ1-2|NA
TGCGCCAGCGGGGAGCCCCAGGGCTACACCTTC
CASGEPQGYTF
>NA|TRBV5-1|TRBJ2-3|NA
TGCGCCAGCAGCTTGTATGGGGAAACAGATACGCAGTATTTT
CASSLYGETDTQYF
>NA|TRBV5-6|TRBJ2-7|NA
TGTGCCAGCAGCTTGGGCCTAGTATACGAGCAGTACTTC
CASSLGLVYEQYF
>few|TRBV11-2|TRBJ1-1|NA
TGTGCCAGCAGCTGGGGGCAGGGAGTCACTGAAGCTTTCTTT
CASSWGQGVTEAFF
>once|TRBV7-2|TRBJ2-3|NA
TGTGCCAGCAGCCTCCTGGACCCTCGGGCAGATACGCAGTATTTT
CASSLLDPRADTQYF
>NA|TRBV7-2|TRBJ1-2|NA
TGTGCCAGCAGCCGAGACCCGGGCAGCAACTATGGCTACACCTTC
CASSRDPGSNYGYTF
>NA|TRBV10-1|TRBJ2-2|NA
TGCGCCAGCAGTGGGGGAAGGGCCCCCGGGGAGCTGTTTTTT
CASSGGRAPGELFF
>NA|TRBV11-3|TRBJ2-3|NA
TGTGCCAGCAGCTTACTAGTTATGGATACGCAGTATTTT
CASSLLVMDTQYF
>few|TRBV11-2|TRBJ2-1|NA
TGTGCCAGCAGCCGCCAGAGCGGTGAGCAGTTCTTC
CASSRQSGEQFF
>NA|TRBV7-6|TRBJ2-7|TRBD2
TGTGCCAGCAGCCGCGGGGGGAGGGCCTTGTACGAGCAGTACTTC
CASSRGGRALYEQYF
>NA|TRBV11-2|TRBJ1-1|NA
TGTGCCAGCAGCTTACGTAGAAGTGGGAGGGAAGGATCTGAAGCTTTCTTT
CASSLRRSGREGSEAFF
>few|TRBV28|TRBJ1-5|NA
TGTGCCAGCACCCCAAGACCGAACAATCAGCCCCAGCATTTT
CASTPRPNNQPQHF
>NA|TRBV7-2|TRBJ2-7|NA
TGTGCCAGCAGCTTAGACCGGAGCGGACCTCTGGGCGAGCAGTACTTC
CASSLDRSGPLGEQYF
>NA|TRBV10-3|TRBJ2-7|TRBD2
TGTGCCATCAGTGACGGACTAGCAGTAACCTACGAGCAGTACTTC
CAISDGLAVTYEQYF
>NA|TRBV2|TRBJ1-5|TRBD1
TGTGCCAGCAGCCAAAACTTAGGACAGGGCAATCAGCCCCAGCATTTT
CASSQNLGQGNQPQHF
>NA|TRBV28|TRBJ2-7|NA
TGTGCCAGCATTGGGACACTCTCCTACGAGCAGTACTTC
CASIGTLSYEQYF
>NA|TRBV5-1|TRBJ2-1|NA
TGCGCCAGCAGCGCGGTGGGTGAGCAGTTCTTC
CASSAVGEQFF
>once|TRBV28|TRBJ2-2|TRBD1
TGTGCCAGCAGTACCCCTCCCGGGACAGGGGGCACCGGGGAGCTGTTTTTT
CASSTPPGTGGTGELFF
>NA|TRBV10-3|TRBJ2-1|TRBD2
TGTGCCATCAGTGTGTTCCCTAGCGGGAGTTCCAATGAGCAGTTCTTC
CAISVFPSGSSNEQFF
>NA|TRBV5-1|TRBJ2-5|NA
TGCGCCAGCAGGGCCTCGGAGACCCAGTACTTC
CASRASETQYF
>NA|TRBV7-9|TRBJ2-3|NA
TGTGCCAGCAGCTCTCGGCGAGATTGGGGAAGCACAGATACGCAGTATTTT
CASSSRRDWGSTDTQYF
>NA|TRBV27|TRBJ2-7|TRBD2
TGTGCCAGCAGTCTGCAACTAGCGGGGGGACGAAAAGAGTACTTC
CASSLQLAGGRKEYF
>NA|TRBV30|TRBJ2-2|NA
TGTGCCCTACCAGCGGCAAGATCGAACACCGGGGAGCTGTTTTTT
CALPAARSNTGELFF
>few|TRBV12-5|TRBJ1-3|NA
TGTGCTAGTGGAATAGACAGCGGTAGAAACACCATATATTTT
CASGIDSGRNTIYF
>NA|TRBV7-9|TRBJ2-7|NA
TGTGCCAGCAGCTTAGAAACCGGTACTCTAGCGACCTACGAGCAGTACTTC
CASSLETGTLATYEQYF
>NA|TRBV30|TRBJ2-4|TRBD2
TGTGCCTGGAGTGGGCCGGGGGGAGTCATTCAGTACTTC
CAWSGPGGVIQYF
>NA|TRBV7-8|TRBJ2-1|NA
TGTGCCAGCAGCTTAGCGGGGGGCGGGGGTGTCAATGAGCAGTTCTTC
CASSLAGGGGVNEQFF
>NA|TRBV11-2|TRBJ2-1|NA
TGTGCCAGCAGCTTAGATGGATCGCCACCTAACAATGAGCAGTTCTTC
CASSLDGSPPNNEQFF
>NA|TRBV6-1|TRBJ1-3|NA
TGTGCCAGCAGTGCCACGACCGCTGGAAACACCATATATTTT
CASSATTAGNTIYF
>NA|TRBV5-1|TRBJ2-5|NA
TGCGCCAGCAGCTTGCGAGGGGGCCAAGAGACCCAGTACTTC
CASSLRGGQETQYF
>NA|TRBV19|TRBJ1-2|NA
TGTGCCAGTAGTATAGCCGCGAGGCAGGGCGGTGGCTACACCTTC
CASSIAARQGGGYTF
>few|TRBV2|TRBJ1-1|TRBD1
TGTGCCAGCAGTCCCGGGACAGGGCGCACTGAAGCTTTCTTT
CASSPGTGRTEAFF
>NA|TRBV25-1|TRBJ2-1|NA
TGTGCCAGCAGTGACTGGACACTATACAATGAGCAGTTCTTC
CASSDWTLYNEQFF
>NA|TRBV7-8|TRBJ2-1|NA
TGTGCCAGCAGTACTAACACGGGGCATGAGCAGTTCTTC
CASSTNTGHEQFF
>few|TRBV29-1|TRBJ1-1|NA
TGCAGCGTTGGACAGTCCATGAACACTGAAGCTTTCTTT
CSVGQSMNTEAFF
>NA|TRBV6-1|TRBJ2-5|NA
TGTGCCAGCAGTTTTAACAGAAACCAAGAGACCCAGTACTTC
CASSFNRNQETQYF